Below are 9 T cell receptor beta chains sequenced from a single sample in a study of T cells in Graves' hyperthyroidism and ophthalmopathy. RNA transcripts provided the source from which TCR beta CDR3 regions were amplified. HTBI primers were used for first-round RT-PCR of the TCR CDR3. TCRdb re-called the multiplex PCR reads with MiXCR, one entry per CDR3 protein. The repertoire holds more than 500,000 distinct CDR3 sequences, with roughly 17% as singletons. The sample consisted of blood. The receptor source for this set is a woman aged 25 to 45 with Graves' hyperthyroidism.

The chain joins TRBV20-1 to TRBJ1-2; 7 bases agree with TRBD1. The CDR3 is 12 residues long. The germline gives CDR1 DFQATT, CDR2 SNEGSKA (reference sequence). CDR3 sequence: CNRDSPNYGYTF. CDR3 sequence (DNA): TGCAACCGGGACAGCCCTAACTATGGCTACACCTTC.

The chain joins TRBV9 to TRBJ2-3; D may be TRBD2 (6 bases). The CDR3 extends over 14 amino acids. Trimming pared 3 bases from V and 6 bases from J, leaving 14 bases between. Germline-derived CDR1 and CDR2 are SGDLS and YYNGEE. In DNA, the CDR3 is TGTGCCAGCAGCGATAGCGGCAGCATGGATACGCAGTATTTT. Encoded protein: CASSDSGSMDTQYF.

The sample holds many counts of this clonotype. This chain links TRBV30 with TRBJ2-5, with D possibly TRBD2 on 5 matching bases. This CDR3 has 11 amino acids. Trimming left V 1 base short and J 7 bases short, with 7 bases between. Per germline, CDR1 GTSNPN and CDR2 SVGIG (reference sequence). DNA of the CDR3: TGTGCCTGGAGTGAAGAGGGGACCCAGTACTTC. Translation: CAWSEEGTQYF.

This clonotype has ten or more counts. The chain is built from TRBV28 and TRBJ2-7; 9 bases match TRBD2. Trimming removed 3 bases from V and 5 bases from J; junction bases left unmatched: 5. The CDR3 totals 14 residues. Germline CDR1 reads MDHEN; CDR2 reads SYDVKM. Written as DNA, the CDR3 is TGTGCCAGCAGTTTCGCTAGCGGGATGAACGAGCAGTACTTC. Its translation: CASSFASGMNEQYF.

This clonotype was recorded at least ten times. V and J are TRBV10-3 and TRBJ2-7, with D perhaps matching TRBD1 (6 bases). Trimming stripped 6 bases from V and 2 bases from J, with 14 bases between. Looked up from germline, CDR1 is ENHRY and CDR2 is SYGVKD. This CDR3 comprises 14 residues. The CDR3 nucleotides read TGTGCCATCAGGGAGACAGGAGGTACCTACGAGCAGTACTTC. It is translated as CAIRETGGTYEQYF.

V gene TRBV7-9 combines with J gene TRBJ2-3; 9 positions agree with TRBD2. V gave up 5 bases and J gave up 5 bases; unmatched junction bases: 8. The CDR3 is made up of 15 amino acids. Germline V gene sequence: CDR1 SEHNR, CDR2 FQNEAQ (reference sequence). The CDR3 spells CASSPGTSSRDTQYF. CDR3 in DNA: TGTGCCAGCAGCCCCGGGACTAGCAGTAGAGATACGCAGTATTTT.

This clonotype appeared many times. The chain has TRBV24-1 and TRBJ2-7, with D perhaps TRBD2 (6 bases). The V gene's germline CDR1 is KGHDR and CDR2 SFDVKD. This CDR3 has 16 amino acids. V lost 4 bases and J 3 bases, leaving 18 bases between the germline ends. CDR3 sequence (DNA): TGTGCCACCAGTGACAGCGGGCCCCCCGGGCACTACGAGCAGTACTTC. It translates to CATSDSGPPGHYEQYF.

With regard to this clonotype: A read error may be the cause here, since a much bigger clone is one base away. The V call is TRBV28, the J call TRBJ1-1; D is perhaps TRBD1 (6 bases). There are 16 residues in the CDR3. Germline CDR1 and CDR2: MDHEN and SYDVKM. CDR3 loop: CASSAPSRGLFTEALF. The CDR3, as DNA: TGTGCCAGCAGTGCCCCCTCCAGGGGCCTATTCACTGAAGCTCTCTTT.

Remarks on this clonotype: With a much larger clone just one base away, this may be a read error. V gene TRBV30 combines with J gene TRBJ1-1, with D perhaps TRBD1 (5 bases). The germline V gene encodes CDR1 GTSNPN and CDR2 SVGIG (reference sequence). Trimming took 3 bases from V and 11 from J, leaving 13 bases between them. This CDR3 is 11 amino acids long. CDR3 protein: CAWRGEALAFF. DNA of the CDR3: TGTGCCTGGAGAGGGGAGGCGTTGGCTTTCTTT.